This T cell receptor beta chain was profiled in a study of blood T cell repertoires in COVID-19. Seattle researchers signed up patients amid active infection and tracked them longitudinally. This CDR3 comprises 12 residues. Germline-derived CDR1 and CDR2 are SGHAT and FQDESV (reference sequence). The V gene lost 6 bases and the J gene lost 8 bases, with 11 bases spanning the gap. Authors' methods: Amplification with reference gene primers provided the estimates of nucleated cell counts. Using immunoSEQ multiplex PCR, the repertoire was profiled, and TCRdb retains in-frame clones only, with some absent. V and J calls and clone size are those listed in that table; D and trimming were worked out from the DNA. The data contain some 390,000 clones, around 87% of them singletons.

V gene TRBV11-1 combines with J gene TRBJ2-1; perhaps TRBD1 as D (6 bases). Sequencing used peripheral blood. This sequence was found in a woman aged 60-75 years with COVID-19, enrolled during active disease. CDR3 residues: CASRRTGYEQFF. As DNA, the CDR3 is TGTGCCAGCAGACGAACAGGGTATGAGCAGTTCTTC.